This T cell receptor (beta chain) was profiled in a study of patients and donors after allogeneic stem cell transplantation. The length of the CDR3 is 11 residues. The germline CDR1 and CDR2 sequences are LGHDT and YNNKEL (reference sequence). V was clipped by 1 base and J by 10 bases, with 8 bases between them. TCRdb reanalysed the RT-PCR reads using MiXCR and keeps one entry per CDR3 protein. The table has 410,000 or so distinct CDR3 sequences, 16% seen once. Sample: blood, either unsorted or a sorted T cell fraction (not recorded which). The clonotype originates from a human donor who was either an allogeneic HSCT recipient or a stem cell or donor lymphocyte infusion donor (not recorded which). It is not recorded whose cells these are; they may come from a transplant donor. The rearrangement uses TRBV3-1 and TRBJ2-7, with D uncertain. The CDR3 here is CASSQGLSQYF. The CDR3 DNA is TGTGCCAGCAGCCAAGGCTTGTCACAGTACTTC.